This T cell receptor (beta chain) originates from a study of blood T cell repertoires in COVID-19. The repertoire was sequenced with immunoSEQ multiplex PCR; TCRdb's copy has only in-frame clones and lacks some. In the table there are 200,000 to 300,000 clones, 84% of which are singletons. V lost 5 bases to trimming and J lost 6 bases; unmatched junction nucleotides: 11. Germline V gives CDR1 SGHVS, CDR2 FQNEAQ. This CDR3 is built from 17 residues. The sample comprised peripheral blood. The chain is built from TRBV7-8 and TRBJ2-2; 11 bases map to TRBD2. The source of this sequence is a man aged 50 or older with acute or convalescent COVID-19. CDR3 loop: CASSTQTSGIASGELFF. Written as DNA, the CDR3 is TGTGCCAGCAGCACCCAGACTAGCGGGATAGCGTCCGGGGAGCTGTTTTTT.